What follows are 7 T cell receptor beta chains derived from one specimen sequenced in a study of identical twins' blood T cells. A single record per CDR3 protein comes from TCRdb applying MiXCR to the 5' RACE reads. The sample carries about 370,000 distinct CDR3 sequences, about 28% recorded once. Source material: PBMCs. The receptors were gathered from a woman aged 18 to 55 in good health.

In its sample, this clonotype was seen a few times. This rearrangement joins TRBV7-2 to TRBJ2-3; D is unclear. This CDR3 spans 15 amino acids. CDR1 and CDR2 from the germline V gene are SGHTA and FQGNSA. V dropped 1 base and J dropped 4 bases, with 12 bases sitting between them. Written as DNA, the CDR3 is TGTGCCAGCAGCTTAGATAGCCGAGGCCCAGATACGCAGTATTTT. Protein sequence: CASSLDSRGPDTQYF.

The V gene is TRBV6-5, the J gene TRBJ2-1; D is undetermined. Germline CDR1 MNHEY, CDR2 SVGAGI. This CDR3 region has 16 residues. V was clipped by 5 bases and J by 0 bases, with 14 bases between them. The CDR3 spells CASSILRWSSYNEQFF. The DNA of the CDR3 is TGTGCCAGCAGTATCCTTAGGTGGAGCTCCTACAATGAGCAGTTCTTC.

With respect to this clonotype: The junction shows a germline mismatch at one end, possibly a read error. This chain links TRBV20-1 with TRBJ2-1; the D gene could be TRBD1 or TRBD2 (5 bases each). CDR1 and CDR2 from the germline V gene are DFQATT and SNEGSKA (reference sequence). The CDR3 extends over 12 amino acids. CDR3 protein: CSTRGQANEQFF. The CDR3 bases are TGCAGTACTAGAGGACAAGCGAATGAGCAGTTCTTC.

This clonotype occurred a few times. This chain uses TRBV10-3 with TRBJ2-7, with D unresolved. This CDR3 is built from 12 residues. Germline V gives CDR1 ENHRY, CDR2 SYGVKD. With 10 bases removed from V and 1 base from J, the gap between germline ends came to 11 bases. The CDR3 spells CATTTDSYEQYF. DNA for the CDR3: TGTGCCACCACGACTGATTCCTACGAGCAGTACTTC.

The sample holds a few counts of this clonotype. This chain uses TRBV9 with TRBJ1-4; possibly TRBD1 for D (5 bases). Germline V lookup: CDR1 SGDLS, CDR2 YYNGEE. This CDR3 is built from 15 residues. V dropped 4 bases and J dropped 3 bases, with 13 bases sitting between them. This CDR3 is CASSTWKGANEKLFF. CDR3 nucleotide sequence: TGTGCCAGCAGCACCTGGAAAGGGGCTAATGAAAAACTGTTTTTT. The variable domain in full, completed from reference TRBV9 and TRBJ1-4, reads DSGVTQTPKHLITATGQRVTLRCSPRSGDLSVYWYQQSLDQGLQFLIQYYNGEERAKGNILERFSAQQFPDLHSELNLSSLELGDSALYFCASSTWKGANEKLFFGSGTQLSVL.

The chain joins TRBV4-1 to TRBJ1-6; 9 positions agree with TRBD1. Germline CDR1 MGHRA, CDR2 YSYEKL. The CDR3 totals 17 residues. Losses at the gene ends were 4 bases for V and 10 bases for J; bases not matched to a gene: 14. The chain's CDR3 is CASSLLLTQGASSPLHF. The CDR3 bases are TGCGCCAGCAGCCTCCTCCTCACACAGGGGGCGTCCTCACCCCTCCACTTT.

The CDR3 DNA sequence: TGCGCCAGCAGCCCCTCCCTCCTCCTTGGGATCAATGAGCAGTTCTTC. It specifies CASSPSLLLGINEQFF. V usage is TRBV4-3 and J usage is TRBJ2-1; no firm D call. The CDR3 has 16 amino acids. Germline V gene lookup returns CDR1 LGHNA and CDR2 YSLEER. V dropped 4 bases and J dropped 6 bases, with 19 bases sitting between them.